The rows below give T cell receptor beta chains drawn from one sample of a study of shared clonotypes between healthy human individuals. Clones were read by immunoSEQ multiplex PCR, and TCRdb kept only the in-frame ones, dropping some. Among fewer than 800,000 clones listed, 92% were seen once. Sequencing was done on a sample of naive CD8+ T cells sorted from blood. The receptors were gathered from a man aged 25-40 years in good health. Each CDR3 is given with its conserved first and last residue. A D gene is named only where the DNA matches it firmly. Rows may omit the clone size; those that give it use once, few, many or a size class.

j_call,v_call,clone_size,d_call,cdr3_nt,cdr3_aa
TRBJ2-7,TRBV11-2,.,TRBD1,TGTGCCAGCAGCTTAGAGGTAGGGGGCCCTCCCGACGAGCAGTACTTC,CASSLEVGGPPDEQYF
TRBJ2-7,TRBV11-2,once,.,TGTGCCAGCAGCTTATTTATACAGGGCGGCTACGAGCAGTACTTC,CASSLFIQGGYEQYF
TRBJ1-4,TRBV13,.,TRBD1,TGTGCCAGCAGCCCGCAGGGGGTTTTGATGGAAAAACTGTTTTTT,CASSPQGVLMEKLFF
TRBJ2-5,TRBV28,once,.,TGTGCCAGCAGTGCCAGGCACCAAGAGACCCAGTACTTC,CASSARHQETQYF
TRBJ1-2,TRBV6-1,.,TRBD1,TGTGCCAGCAGTTCCGGGACAGGGGCCGAGGATGGCTACACCTTC,CASSSGTGAEDGYTF
TRBJ2-7,TRBV7-9,.,.,TGTGCCAGCGGCGCGGGGACCTACGAGCAGTACTTC,CASGAGTYEQYF
TRBJ2-7,TRBV27,.,TRBD2,TGTGCCAGCAGAGATCTAGCGGGGAACTCCTACGAGCAGTACTTC,CASRDLAGNSYEQYF
TRBJ2-2,TRBV5-1,.,TRBD2,TGCGCCAGCAGCCTTACACTAGCGGGCCGAGGAGTGGAGCTGTTTTTT,CASSLTLAGRGVELFF
TRBJ1-2,TRBV27,.,TRBD1,TGTGCCAGCAGTTCCATGAGAGGGACAGCGAATGGCTACACCTTC,CASSSMRGTANGYTF
TRBJ2-7,TRBV4-1,.,.,TGCGCCAGCTCCCCCCCCGGAGTGGGAGTCGGCGAGCAGTACTTC,CASSPPGVGVGEQYF
TRBJ1-1,TRBV5-5,.,TRBD1,TGTGCCAGCAGCCAGGGGGGGTTAGGCACTGAAGCTTTCTTT,CASSQGGLGTEAFF
TRBJ1-1,TRBV21-1,.,.,TGTGCCAGCAGCGTTCCACCCCCCGGGACAGGGGAAGCTTTCTTT,CASSVPPPGTGEAFF
TRBJ2-5,TRBV5-1,.,TRBD1,TGCGCCAGCAGCTTGGTTGGGACAGCTAGGGAGACCCAGTACTTC,CASSLVGTARETQYF
TRBJ2-1,TRBV6-5,.,TRBD2,TGTGCCAGCAGTTCGGGACTAGCGGGAGTTTCGTTCTTC,CASSSGLAGVSFF
TRBJ2-7,TRBV27,.,TRBD2,TGTGCCAGCGGTGGGGGGGGTATATACGAGCAGTACTTC,CASGGGGIYEQYF
TRBJ2-3,TRBV9,.,.,TGTGCCAGCAGCGGATGGGACATTAGCACAGATACGCAGTATTTT,CASSGWDISTDTQYF
TRBJ2-1,TRBV7-2,once,.,TGTGCCAGCAGCACAGACACCGGGACTCTTTACAATGAGCAGTTCTTC,CASSTDTGTLYNEQFF
TRBJ1-2,TRBV7-9,few,.,TGTGCCAGCAGCTCGGACGTTTATGGCTACACCTTC,CASSSDVYGYTF
TRBJ2-1,TRBV28,.,.,TGTGCCAGCAGTCCCGGGGGCCTAAGAGGGTTCTTC,CASSPGGLRGFF
TRBJ2-5,TRBV11-2,.,.,TGTGCCAGCACTACAGGGGAGGCCCAGTACTTC,CASTTGEAQYF
TRBJ2-7,TRBV7-9,.,TRBD2,TGTGCCAGCAGCTTTAGCGGGAGCTCCTACGAGCAGTACTTC,CASSFSGSSYEQYF
TRBJ2-7,TRBV7-2,.,.,TGTGCCAGCAGCTACATGGGCTCCTACGAGCAGTACTTC,CASSYMGSYEQYF
TRBJ2-7,TRBV14,.,.,TGTGCCAGCAGTTTAGAGGGCTACGAGCAGTACTTC,CASSLEGYEQYF
TRBJ2-2,TRBV12-2,.,.,TGTGCAAGTCGCTTAGTGGGCAGGGGCGAAAGATTTTACACCGGGGAGCTGTTTTTT,CASRLVGRGERFYTGELFF
TRBJ1-2,TRBV27,.,.,TGTGCCAGCAGTTCCTCCGGGCCATTCTCCACCGGCTACACCTTC,CASSSSGPFSTGYTF
TRBJ2-3,TRBV6-1,.,.,TGTGCCAGCAGTGATTTTTTTGGCGCTAGCCCTAAGGCGGGTACGCAGTATTTT,CASSDFFGASPKAGTQYF
TRBJ2-7,TRBV27,.,.,TGTGCCAGCAGCCCACTTTCGCGGGGACCGGTCTACGAGCAGTACTTC,CASSPLSRGPVYEQYF
TRBJ2-1,TRBV7-9,.,TRBD1,TGTGCCAGCAGCCAAAACAGGGGTGACAATGAGCAGTTCTTC,CASSQNRGDNEQFF